This T cell receptor beta chain was profiled in a study of beta chain features in type 1 diabetes (dated by TCRdb to between 2018 and 2020). Describing the broader study: Mean age, gender distribution, total cell number and subset yield did not differ between patients and healthy donors. Regulatory and stem cell-like memory subsets were obtained from only 8 patients and roughly 8 healthy donors, while naive and central memory subsets were obtained from all 30 or so donors. A total of around 110,000,000 sorted cells were examined across all samples, and RNA yield correlated strongly with the number of cells per subset. In the study, recently diagnosed type 1 diabetes patients and matched healthy donors were compared on the TCRB repertoires of their sorted circulating CD4+ T cell subsets.

Each donor gave one peripheral blood draw, averaging approximately 110 mL, which was collected into heparinised tubes. Naive, central memory, regulatory and stem cell-like memory CD4+ T cells were sorted on a BD FACSAria II using a panel including CD45RO, CCR7, CD25, CD127, CD95 and CD27. All sorted populations exceeded 95% purity. PBMCs were isolated right away by Lymphoprep density gradient centrifugation and were stained directly, without culture. So that batch effects would be minimized, each experiment stained and sorted samples in pairs, pairing one healthy donor with one patient. This clone was seen more than once but under ten times. Its antigen is unknown. It has no much larger one-base neighbor in the sample; base qualities were not kept. The entire amount of isolated RNA was reverse transcribed using the High Capacity cDNA Reverse Transcription Kit, so the sequenced TCRB transcripts were expressed ones. Deep immunoSEQ sequencing was performed on naive, central memory and regulatory T cell samples, with an average of roughly 3.5 million total reads per sample. After sorted cells were lysed in RLT buffer, RNA was extracted with DNase-treated RNeasy Micro or Mini kits, with the choice depending on cell number. To prevent cross-contamination, every cell subset was processed on its own, while patient and healthy donor samples were processed together. The immunoSEQ multiplex PCR was used to amplify TCRB sequences from cDNA, yielding 87-bp fragments that span the CDR3 region. Amplicons were sequenced on the Illumina HiSeq platform. For the original study's pipeline: Synthetic template baselines were used to correct PCR bias computationally, reads within Hamming distance 2 were collapsed together, and singletons that could not be merged were discarded. Reads were aligned against IMGT to assign V, D and J genes, CDR3 length and insertions or deletions at six rearrangement sites. Within each subset, clonotype counts were normalized to sorted cell number, after which true diversity and Gini coefficients were computed with the tcR R package. The overlap coefficient, calculated on TCRB nucleotide sequences, was used to measure repertoire sharing. As a proxy for the pre-selection repertoire, out-of-frame TCRB sequences from naive cells were analyzed. Held by TCRdb, this immuneACCESS table contains in-frame sequences only and omits some clones. Under half of the omission traces to an unresolved V gene where checked; the cause of the rest is unknown. The V and J calls and clone size come from that table; D and trimming were worked out from the DNA. This sample lists 600,000 to 650,000 clones; around 15% were detected once. About 0.097% of the sample is taken by the ten largest.

V and J lose 6 bases and 1 base, and a span of 13 bases separates them. Spanning cysteine to phenylalanine, the CDR3 consists of 13 amino acids. Only the CDR3 portion is preserved as DNA: 39 bases, with reading frame beginning at the first base. The germline V gene (reference sequence) supplies CDR1 GTSNPN and CDR2 SVGIG. General findings and caveats noted by the study authors: Because the HLA sub-analyses included only small numbers of individuals, any influence of HLA type on TCRB rearrangement was left unresolved. Because cDNA rather than genomic DNA was sequenced, highly expressing activated cells could have been over-represented, although no difference in activation and CD3 levels was found between groups. At VDJ recombination sites, type 1 diabetes patients had fewer insertions and more deleted nucleotides, which implies abnormalities in thymic rearrangement. PCR might favor shorter templates, but patient and control samples were amplified and corrected together, so any skew would affect both groups equally. Type 1 diabetes patients showed a moderate but significant shortening of TCRB CDR3 length in all four CD4+ subsets. Naive, central memory and regulatory TCRB repertoires appeared to be more alike among patients than among healthy donors.

The sequence links TRBV30 to TRBJ2-7; the D gene identity is not certain. Material for sequencing was naive CD4+ T cells from blood. The cell subset or site label, read with the paper, signifies: true naive CD4+ T cells. The clonotype originates from a man younger than 35 in good health. The DNA sequence is TGTGCCTGCCTCGAGGCCCTATCCTACGAGCAGTACTTC. Translated, this gives CACLEALSYEQYF.